The entry below gives a single TCR beta chain sequence along with its context. This entry belongs to a study of blood T cell repertoires in COVID-19. V trimming: 3 bases; J trimming: 1 base; junction bases outside the gene matches: 5. Germline V gives CDR1 SGHTA, CDR2 FQGNSA. The CDR3 loop spans 15 amino acids. Clones were sequenced by immunoSEQ multiplex PCR, and TCRdb holds only the in-frame ones, with some missing. Among about 240,000 clones listed, 75% to 90% were seen once. Source material: peripheral blood. The chain joins TRBV7-2 to TRBJ2-7, with TRBD2 matching over 8 bases. The TCR was taken from a woman in her sixties with active or convalescent COVID-19. The DNA of the CDR3 is TGTGCCAGCAGCTTTAGCGGGGCCCTATCCTACGAGCAGTACTTC. It codes for CASSFSGALSYEQYF. The whole variable domain, filled in from reference TRBV7-2 and TRBJ2-7, reads GAGVSQSPSNKVTEKGKDVELRCDPISGHTALYWYRQSLGQGLEFLIYFQGNSAPDKSGLPSDRFSAERTGGSVSTLTIQRTQQEDSAVYLCASSFSGALSYEQYFGPGTRLTVT.